A selection of T cell receptor beta chains follows, all from one sample in a study of T cells of healthy individuals. One entry per CDR3 protein, called by TCRdb with MiXCR from the 5' RACE reads. The sample has around 53,000 distinct CDR3 sequences; about 15% are singletons. The receptors were sampled from a human donor in good health. Each CDR3 is given with its conserved first and last residue. Each record gives: clone size, J gene, D gene, V gene, CDR3 DNA, CDR3 protein. The D gene is left open where the match is weak. The size of a clone is reported for some rows only, either as once, few or many, or as a class for expanded clones.

size: many; J: TRBJ1-6; D: -; V: TRBV23-1; DNA: TGCGCCAGCCGCATCAATTACCAGCCGCTTCGGGAGGAGAATTCACCCCTCCACTTT; CDR3: CASRINYQPLREENSPLHF
size: -; J: TRBJ1-1; D: -; V: TRBV5-1; DNA: TGCGCCAGCAGCTTGGATGCAGTCTCGGGGAACACTGAAGCTTTCTTT; CDR3: CASSLDAVSGNTEAFF
size: -; J: TRBJ2-7; D: -; V: TRBV5-1; DNA: TGCGCCAGCAGCTCTCTCCCCGGGACTCCGAGCTCCTACGAGCAGTACTTC; CDR3: CASSSLPGTPSSYEQYF
size: many; J: TRBJ1-2; D: -; V: TRBV2; DNA: TGTGCCAGCAGTGCGTATGGCTACACCTTC; CDR3: CASSAYGYTF
size: many; J: TRBJ2-3; D: TRBD1; V: TRBV20-1; DNA: TGCAGTGCTACGGCCGGGACAGGGGGGGCAGATACGCAGTATTTT; CDR3: CSATAGTGGADTQYF
size: many; J: TRBJ1-1; D: -; V: TRBV12-5; DNA: TGTGCTAGTGGTTTCGGGTCGAACACTGAAGCTTTCTTT; CDR3: CASGFGSNTEAFF
size: few; J: TRBJ1-2; D: -; V: TRBV14; DNA: TGTGCCAGCAGCCGGGGACGGCAAGTAAGGGGCTACACCTTC; CDR3: CASSRGRQVRGYTF
size: -; J: TRBJ2-3; D: -; V: TRBV7-2; DNA: TGTGCCAGCAGCCCGACTGGGGCAGATACGCAGTATTTT; CDR3: CASSPTGADTQYF
size: -; J: TRBJ1-5; D: -; V: TRBV12-5; DNA: TGTGCTAGTGGTTTGGTCGGGCCGACTCAGCCCCAGCATTTT; CDR3: CASGLVGPTQPQHF
size: few; J: TRBJ2-7; D: -; V: TRBV10-3; DNA: TGTGCCATCAGTGAACAGGGTACGGGTGAGCAGTACTTC; CDR3: CAISEQGTGEQYF
size: many; J: TRBJ2-2; D: TRBD1; V: TRBV2; DNA: TGTGCCAGCAGTGAAGCGGGACAGGGGATCGGGGAGCTGTTTTTT; CDR3: CASSEAGQGIGELFF
size: -; J: TRBJ2-7; D: TRBD2; V: TRBV20-1; DNA: TGCAGTGCTATTACCGGGACTAGCGGCTACGAGCAGTACTTC; CDR3: CSAITGTSGYEQYF
size: -; J: TRBJ2-7; D: -; V: TRBV9; DNA: TGTGCCAGCAGCGTAGGGGGGCAGGGGAACGAGCAGTACTTC; CDR3: CASSVGGQGNEQYF
size: -; J: TRBJ2-1; D: TRBD1; V: TRBV30; DNA: TGTGCCTGGAGTGTACTCAGGGGGTACAATGAGCAGTTCTTC; CDR3: CAWSVLRGYNEQFF
size: many; J: TRBJ2-6; D: TRBD2; V: TRBV20-1; DNA: TGCAGTGCTAGAGATACGGGACTAGCGGCCACTTTCTCTGGGGCCAACGTCCTGACTTTC; CDR3: CSARDTGLAATFSGANVLTF
size: many; J: TRBJ2-7; D: -; V: TRBV20-1; DNA: TGCAGTGCTAGAGATTGGAGCGGCTCCTACGAGCAGTACTTC; CDR3: CSARDWSGSYEQYF
size: many; J: TRBJ1-2; D: TRBD1; V: TRBV5-1; DNA: TGCGCCAGCAGCTCCGGACAGGGATCCATACGCTACACCTTC; CDR3: CASSSGQGSIRYTF
size: -; J: TRBJ1-6; D: -; V: TRBV7-2; DNA: TGTGCCAGCAGCTTAGCCGGACAGCGTTCACCCCTCCACTTT; CDR3: CASSLAGQRSPLHF
size: many; J: TRBJ1-6; D: -; V: TRBV27; DNA: TGTGCCAGCAGCCTGGGGAGTAATTCACCCCTCCACTTT; CDR3: CASSLGSNSPLHF
size: -; J: TRBJ2-7; D: -; V: TRBV18; DNA: TGTGCCAGCTCCCACGGGACGGAGACCTACGAGCAGTACTTC; CDR3: CASSHGTETYEQYF
size: -; J: TRBJ1-5; D: -; V: TRBV6-2/TRBV6-3; DNA: TGTGCCAGCAGTTACGACCACCAATATAGCAATCAGCCCCAGCATTTT; CDR3: CASSYDHQYSNQPQHF
size: medium-sized; J: TRBJ2-1; D: -; V: TRBV6-1; DNA: TGTGCCAGCAGGGCGACCGACTACAATGAGCAGTTCTTC; CDR3: CASRATDYNEQFF
size: -; J: TRBJ2-7; D: TRBD2; V: TRBV10-2; DNA: TGCGCCAGCGCCCGGACTAGCGGGAGGGTTGAGCAGTACTTC; CDR3: CASARTSGRVEQYF
size: many; J: TRBJ2-7; D: TRBD2; V: TRBV10-3; DNA: TGTGCCATCAGTGCGGGACTAGCGGGAGGCTCCCACGAGCAGTACTTC; CDR3: CAISAGLAGGSHEQYF
size: few; J: TRBJ2-5; D: -; V: TRBV6-2/TRBV6-3; DNA: TGTGCCAGCAGGATTCGGTTAAGGATGGAGACCCAGTACTTC; CDR3: CASRIRLRMETQYF
size: few; J: TRBJ2-1; D: -; V: TRBV20-1; DNA: TGCAGTGCTACGAACAACAAAGGGGGGAGCAATGAGCAGTTCTTC; CDR3: CSATNNKGGSNEQFF
size: few; J: TRBJ1-6; D: -; V: TRBV3-1; DNA: TGTGCCAGCAGCCATGGACAAGAGGGTTCACCCCTCCACTTT; CDR3: CASSHGQEGSPLHF
size: few; J: TRBJ2-1; D: -; V: TRBV12-3/TRBV12-4; DNA: TGTGCCAGCAGTTTGAATGAGGGGTCCGGTGAGCAGTTCTTC; CDR3: CASSLNEGSGEQFF
size: few; J: TRBJ2-1; D: TRBD2; V: TRBV9; DNA: TGTGCCAGCAGCGTAACTAGCGGGAGAAATGAGCAGTTCTTC; CDR3: CASSVTSGRNEQFF
size: -; J: TRBJ2-3; D: -; V: TRBV7-9; DNA: TGTGCCAGCAGCTTACTTCCAGGGGATACGCAGTATTTT; CDR3: CASSLLPGDTQYF
size: many; J: TRBJ2-3; D: TRBD2; V: TRBV5-1; DNA: TGCGCCAGCAGCTTACCGGGACTAGCGGCAGCAGATACGCAGTATTTT; CDR3: CASSLPGLAAADTQYF
size: few; J: TRBJ2-1; D: TRBD2; V: TRBV6-5; DNA: TGTGCCAGCAGCCTGACTAGCGGGTTCTCCTACAATGAGCAGTTCTTC; CDR3: CASSLTSGFSYNEQFF
size: many; J: TRBJ2-7; D: TRBD2; V: TRBV20-1; DNA: TGCAGTGCTTTTACTAGCGGGGGCCACTCCTACGAGCAGTACTTC; CDR3: CSAFTSGGHSYEQYF
size: many; J: TRBJ1-1; D: -; V: TRBV19; DNA: TGTGCCAGTAGTCCGGGATTCTCAGAAGCTTTCTTT; CDR3: CASSPGFSEAFF
size: many; J: TRBJ1-5; D: -; V: TRBV20-1; DNA: TGCAGTGCCGCTACGAGGGTCCTCTCCAATCAGCCCCAGCATTTT; CDR3: CSAATRVLSNQPQHF
size: -; J: TRBJ2-5; D: -; V: TRBV15; DNA: TGTGCCACCAGCAGAGCGGCCCCCCCTGTGACCCAGTACTTC; CDR3: CATSRAAPPVTQYF
size: few; J: TRBJ2-3; D: -; V: TRBV6-2/TRBV6-3; DNA: TGTGCCAGCAGCTACAACCCACTACAGGCCGATACGCAGTATTTT; CDR3: CASSYNPLQADTQYF
size: many; J: TRBJ2-3; D: -; V: TRBV7-6; DNA: TGTGCCAGCAGTCAGCCTGCTGCTGGGGATACGCAGTATTTT; CDR3: CASSQPAAGDTQYF
size: many; J: TRBJ1-2; D: -; V: TRBV11-2; DNA: TGTGCCAGCAGCTTCCAGGCTCCCTCCACCCAGGTCGGCTACACCTTC; CDR3: CASSFQAPSTQVGYTF
size: few; J: TRBJ1-1; D: TRBD1; V: TRBV12-3/TRBV12-4; DNA: TGTGCCAGCTCCCCGGGACAGGGGTCGGTGAACACTGAAGCTTTCTTT; CDR3: CASSPGQGSVNTEAFF
size: -; J: TRBJ2-7; D: TRBD2; V: TRBV12-3/TRBV12-4; DNA: TGTGCCAGCAGCCTCAACCACGGGGGGGAGCAGTACTTC; CDR3: CASSLNHGGEQYF
size: few; J: TRBJ2-6; D: TRBD1; V: TRBV5-6; DNA: TGTGCCAGCAGCTTGGGACAGGGGGCGGACGGGGCCAACGTCCTGACTTTC; CDR3: CASSLGQGADGANVLTF
size: many; J: TRBJ2-5; D: -; V: TRBV2; DNA: TGTGCCAGCAGTGATATCCAGACGGGGAGAGAGACCCAGTACTTC; CDR3: CASSDIQTGRETQYF
size: many; J: TRBJ1-1; D: -; V: TRBV12-3/TRBV12-4; DNA: TGTGCCAGCAGTTTCACGCGAGCGGGCCCCGAAGCTTTCTTT; CDR3: CASSFTRAGPEAFF
size: -; J: TRBJ1-5; D: -; V: TRBV20-1; DNA: TGCAGTGCTAGACCCCAGGGAGACAATCAGCCCCAGCATTTT; CDR3: CSARPQGDNQPQHF
size: -; J: TRBJ2-2; D: TRBD1; V: TRBV24-1; DNA: TGTGCCACCAGTGATCCCGGGACAGGGTACACCGGGGAGCTGTTTTTT; CDR3: CATSDPGTGYTGELFF
size: -; J: TRBJ2-7; D: -; V: TRBV30; DNA: TGTGCCTGGAGCTCCGGGACGGGGGTCCACGAGCAGTACTTC; CDR3: CAWSSGTGVHEQYF
size: -; J: TRBJ2-1; D: TRBD1; V: TRBV7-2; DNA: TGTGCCAGCAGCCAAGCCCGGACAGGGGCGGATGAGCAGTTCTTC; CDR3: CASSQARTGADEQFF
size: many; J: TRBJ2-7; D: TRBD1; V: TRBV20-1; DNA: TGCAGTGCCACGGGGACAGAGACCTCCTACGAGCAGTACTTC; CDR3: CSATGTETSYEQYF
size: many; J: TRBJ2-3; D: -; V: TRBV30; DNA: TGTGCCTGGAGTGTCTACGGGAACGCCTGGGGCACAGATACGCAGTATTTT; CDR3: CAWSVYGNAWGTDTQYF
size: -; J: TRBJ1-2; D: TRBD1; V: TRBV24-1; DNA: TGTGCCACCAGTGATCTCGGACAGGGTTATGGCTACACCTTC; CDR3: CATSDLGQGYGYTF